Listed below are T cell receptor beta chains from one sample, sequenced in a study of spatial heterogeneity in lung cancer. TCRdb reprocessed the 5' RACE reads via MiXCR and lists one record per CDR3 protein. In the table there are 950 to 1,500 distinct CDR3 sequences, about 12% of which are singletons. This specimen consisted of lung tumor tissue, obtained at surgery. The receptor source for this set is a male donor with early-stage non-small cell lung cancer. CDR3s include the opening cysteine and the closing phenylalanine or tryptophan. D genes are given only for firm matches. Clone size is shown for a subset of rows, as once, few, many or a class of expanded clone.

v_call,j_call,clone_size,cdr3_length,d_call,cdr3_aa,cdr3_nt
TRBV7-2,TRBJ2-3,many,17,TRBD2,CASSSGLAGGSADTQYF,TGTGCCAGCAGCTCCGGACTAGCGGGAGGGAGTGCAGATACGCAGTATTTT
TRBV6-2/TRBV6-3,TRBJ2-2,many,17,-,CASSYSRGTGGTGELFF,TGTGCCAGCAGTTACTCGAGGGGGACCGGGGGGACCGGGGAGCTGTTTTTT
TRBV20-1,TRBJ2-1,large,18,TRBD1,CSARIPGTGFGLGNEQFF,TGCAGTGCTAGAATACCCGGGACAGGGTTTGGTTTGGGCAATGAGCAGTTCTTC
TRBV15,TRBJ1-2,medium-sized,11,-,CATSRGEGYTF,TGTGCCACCAGCAGAGGGGAGGGCTACACCTTC
TRBV10-3,TRBJ1-5,-,13,-,CATSGGSNQPQHF,TGTGCCACATCCGGGGGATCAAATCAGCCCCAGCATTTT
TRBV19,TRBJ2-5,-,13,-,CASSEGRQETQYF,TGTGCCAGTAGTGAGGGGAGACAAGAGACCCAGTACTTC
TRBV5-1,TRBJ2-1,medium-sized,14,-,CASSLMSGNNEQFF,TGCGCCAGCAGCTTGATGAGCGGAAACAATGAGCAGTTCTTC
TRBV7-2,TRBJ2-7,-,14,-,CASSLDPGFGEQYF,TGTGCCAGCAGCTTAGATCCAGGGTTTGGCGAGCAGTACTTC
TRBV5-1,TRBJ2-5,many,15,TRBD1,CASSIWGQGQETQYF,TGCGCCAGCAGCATATGGGGACAGGGCCAAGAGACCCAGTACTTC
TRBV10-3,TRBJ2-7,medium-sized,12,-,CASSAGNYEQYF,TGTGCCTCCTCGGCAGGGAACTACGAGCAGTACTTC
TRBV21-1,TRBJ1-1,medium-sized,14,-,CASSKVAQGSEAFF,-
TRBV19,TRBJ2-7,medium-sized,15,-,CASSIEATRHYEQYF,TGTGCCAGTAGTATAGAGGCTACCCGACACTACGAGCAGTACTTC
TRBV20-1,TRBJ1-5,medium-sized,15,-,CSARGVGGHNQPQHF,TGCAGTGCTAGAGGGGTGGGAGGTCACAATCAGCCCCAGCATTTT
TRBV7-9,TRBJ2-5,medium-sized,15,-,CASSLSLDGQETQYF,TGTGCCAGCAGCTTATCATTGGACGGCCAAGAGACCCAGTACTTC
TRBV12-3/TRBV12-4,TRBJ1-5,many,16,-,CASSLFGPRSNQPQHF,TGTGCCAGCAGTTTATTTGGACCGCGCAGCAATCAGCCCCAGCATTTT
TRBV27,TRBJ2-2,medium-sized,17,TRBD2,CASSLGLAGFDTGELFF,TGTGCCAGCAGCTTGGGACTAGCGGGATTCGACACCGGGGAGCTGTTTTTT
TRBV12-3/TRBV12-4,TRBJ2-3,-,16,TRBD2,CASSPSLAGVTDTQYF,TGTGCCAGCAGTCCCTCTCTAGCGGGAGTGACAGATACGCAGTATTTT
TRBV14,TRBJ1-2,medium-sized,14,-,CASSQDIVDYGYTF,TGTGCCAGCAGCCAGGACATCGTGGACTATGGCTACACCTTC
TRBV6-2/TRBV6-3,TRBJ2-7,medium-sized,13,-,CASSYVGTYEQYF,TGTGCCAGCAGTTACGTCGGGACCTACGAGCAGTACTTC
TRBV11-3,TRBJ2-1,medium-sized,16,-,CASSTRDGPHHNEQFF,TGTGCCAGCAGCACCCGGGACGGCCCGCATCACAATGAGCAGTTCTTC
TRBV3-1,TRBJ1-1,medium-sized,15,-,CASSQDGGYATEAFF,TGTGCCAGCAGCCAAGATGGAGGGTACGCCACTGAAGCTTTCTTT
TRBV11-2,TRBJ2-7,medium-sized,15,TRBD2,CASSLGPGGGYEQYF,TGTGCCAGCAGCTTAGGTCCGGGAGGGGGTTACGAGCAGTACTTC
TRBV6-2/TRBV6-3,TRBJ2-7,medium-sized,12,-,CASGRDSYEQYF,TGTGCCAGCGGGCGGGACTCCTACGAGCAGTACTTC
TRBV3-1,TRBJ2-7,many,15,TRBD1,CASSLPGTGVTEQYF,TGTGCCAGCAGCCTACCCGGGACAGGGGTTACCGAGCAGTACTTC
TRBV6-1,TRBJ2-3,hyperexpanded,17,TRBD2,CASSLRSGSYLTDTQYF,TGTGCCAGCAGTCTCCGAAGCGGGAGCTATCTCACAGATACGCAGTATTTT
TRBV9,TRBJ2-5,large,13,TRBD2,CASGLAGSKTQYF,TGTGCCAGCGGACTAGCGGGATCGAAGACCCAGTACTTC
TRBV2,TRBJ2-2,medium-sized,15,TRBD2,CASSALAGPTGELFF,TGTGCCAGCAGTGCTCTAGCGGGACCCACCGGGGAGCTGTTTTTT
TRBV7-3,TRBJ2-1,once,14,TRBD1,CASSSDRAGNEQFF,TGTGCCAGCAGCTCGGACAGGGCAGGAAATGAGCAGTTCTTC
TRBV6-5,TRBJ1-2,medium-sized,13,-,CASSYSPGSGYTF,TGTGCCAGCAGTTACTCGCCAGGGAGTGGCTACACCTTC
TRBV7-2,TRBJ1-1,hyperexpanded,14,-,CASSLSIGGTEAFF,TGTGCCAGCAGCTTAAGTATCGGGGGGACTGAAGCTTTCTTT
TRBV29-1,TRBJ2-3,medium-sized,15,TRBD2,CSVEGGALSTDTQYF,TGCAGCGTTGAGGGAGGGGCCCTTAGCACAGATACGCAGTATTTT
TRBV20-1,TRBJ2-1,-,19,-,CSARVPSWQVGASYNEQFF,TGCAGTGCTAGAGTCCCGAGCTGGCAGGTTGGGGCGTCCTACAATGAGCAGTTCTTC
TRBV5-1,TRBJ2-2,medium-sized,14,TRBD2,CASAGGTLHRELFF,TGCGCCAGCGCCGGGGGGACTCTACACCGGGAGCTGTTTTTT
TRBV18,TRBJ2-7,medium-sized,15,TRBD2,CASSPTSGAPYEQYF,TGTGCCAGCTCGCCGACTAGCGGAGCCCCCTACGAGCAGTACTTC
TRBV20-1,TRBJ2-3,medium-sized,13,-,CSANVRAGDTQYF,TGCAGTGCTAACGTGCGGGCTGGAGATACGCAGTATTTT
TRBV10-1,TRBJ1-1,medium-sized,17,-,CASSDKASGGLNTEAFF,TGCGCCAGCAGTGATAAGGCGTCAGGAGGCTTGAACACTGAAGCTTTCTTT
TRBV14,TRBJ2-7,medium-sized,18,TRBD1,CASSQAFGKTGGGGEQYF,TGTGCCAGCAGCCAAGCCTTTGGGAAGACAGGGGGCGGAGGAGAGCAGTACTTC
TRBV6-6,TRBJ2-3,few,12,-,CASSYGPDTQYF,TGTGCCAGCAGTTACGGCCCAGATACGCAGTATTTT
TRBV5-4,TRBJ2-2,large,15,TRBD1,CASSLNRGSTGELFF,TGTGCCAGCAGCTTGAACAGGGGATCCACCGGGGAGCTGTTTTTT
TRBV7-8,TRBJ2-7,medium-sized,17,-,CASSLAPGSAPAYEQYF,TGTGCCAGCAGCTTAGCCCCCGGCTCTGCACCCGCCTACGAGCAGTACTTC
TRBV18,TRBJ2-5,large,17,-,CASSPGPTSPRVETQYF,TGTGCCAGCTCACCGGGTCCTACGTCGCCCAGGGTGGAGACCCAGTACTTC
TRBV12-3/TRBV12-4,TRBJ2-4,medium-sized,16,-,CASSLRMGGPKNIQYF,TGTGCCAGCAGCCTCCGGATGGGGGGCCCCAAAAACATTCAGTACTTC
TRBV30,TRBJ2-3,-,11,-,CAWTNTDTQYF,TGTGCCTGGACTAACACAGATACGCAGTATTTT
TRBV6-6,TRBJ1-4,many,13,-,CASNGGGGEKLFF,TGTGCCAGCAATGGGGGCGGGGGTGAAAAACTGTTTTTT
TRBV10-3,TRBJ2-1,many,15,-,CAIRTGSGAYNEQFF,TGTGCCATCAGGACGGGTAGCGGAGCCTACAATGAGCAGTTCTTC
TRBV18,TRBJ2-1,medium-sized,16,-,CASSPDGPSSYNEQFF,TGTGCCAGCTCACCGGACGGTCCTTCTTCCTACAATGAGCAGTTCTTC
TRBV23-1,TRBJ2-7,medium-sized,17,-,CASRYRPWAGRGYEQYF,TGCGCCAGCAGATATCGACCTTGGGCCGGGAGAGGCTACGAGCAGTACTTC
TRBV11-2,TRBJ2-7,large,15,TRBD2,CASSLTSEGSYEQYF,TGTGCCAGCAGCCTAACTAGCGAGGGGTCCTACGAGCAGTACTTC
TRBV29-1,TRBJ2-7,many,14,TRBD2,CSVSVAGVGNEQYF,TGCAGCGTTAGCGTAGCGGGAGTCGGGAACGAGCAGTACTTC